One T cell receptor (beta chain) is described in this entry. These data come from a study of blood T cell repertoires in COVID-19. For the study at large: T cells, B-cell-depleted T cells, or PBMCs supplied cDNA or gDNA.

Authors' methods: Estimated nucleated cell counts came from reference gene primer amplification. Libraries were prepared by immunoSEQ multiplex PCR; TCRdb keeps only in-frame clonotypes and omits some of them. That table gives V, J and clone size, and the DNA gave D and trimming. The profile shows about 43,000 clones, roughly 82% of them singletons. The TCR sequence derives from a woman aged 55-69 years with acute or convalescent COVID-19. Specimen: peripheral blood.

Here the CDR3 reads CASSPVGQGGGYTF. CDR3 in DNA: TGTGCCAGCAGTCCCGTGGGACAGGGGGGAGGCTACACCTTC. This rearrangement joins TRBV3-1 (or the pseudogene TRBV3-2) to TRBJ1-2, with 11 bases lining up with TRBD1. The CDR3 runs to 14 residues. The trim removed 6 bases at V and 8 bases at J, leaving 8 bases unmatched. CDR1 is LGHDT and CDR2 is YNNKEL in the germline V gene (reference sequence).